This TCR beta chain was sequenced for a study of blood T cell repertoires in COVID-19. Overall study context: PBMCs, B-cell-depleted T cells, or T cells were the source of the cDNA or gDNA that made up the material.

The germline V gene encodes CDR1 LNHDA and CDR2 SQIVND (reference sequence). After removal of 5 bases from V and 0 bases from J, the junction contained 5 bases not matched to a gene. The CDR3 is made up of 15 amino acids. In the original workflow: Estimated nucleated cell counts came from reference gene primer amplification. Assay used: immunoSEQ multiplex PCR; TCRdb lists only in-frame clones, some missing. V, J and clone size are those of that table, while D and trimming were read from the DNA. The table has around 140,000 clones, 80% to 90% seen once. The sequence was obtained from a man aged 60 to 69 who had recovered from COVID-19. Material for sequencing was PBMCs or T cells enriched from blood (not recorded which). This chain joins TRBV19 and TRBJ2-7, with 9 bases matching TRBD1. The CDR3 DNA reads as TGTGCCAGTAGTCCCCAGACAGGGGGCTCCTACGAGCAGTACTTC. Translation gives CASSPQTGGSYEQYF.